The 23 T cell receptor beta chains below were found in one sample sequenced in a study of T cell responses to AZD1222 COVID-19 vaccine. Clones were read by immunoSEQ multiplex PCR, and TCRdb kept only the in-frame ones, dropping some. The table records 150,000 to 200,000 clones, around 90% of them present only once. The input for sequencing was peripheral blood, taken 28 days after the second AZD1222 dose. The receptors shown here come from an adult who received the AZD1222 COVID-19 vaccine.

The genes are TRBV3-1 (or the pseudogene TRBV3-2) and TRBJ1-2; D not resolved. Germline V gene data show CDR1 as LGHDT and CDR2 as YNNKEL (reference sequence). The CDR3 runs 12 residues. Trimming took 2 bases from V and 8 from J, leaving 9 bases between them. In DNA form, the CDR3 reads TGTGCCAGCAGCCAACACCGATTCGGCTACACCTTC. Protein product: CASSQHRFGYTF.

V is TRBV5-3 and J is TRBJ2-7; 8 nucleotides align to TRBD1. TRBV5-3 is flagged as an ORF with uncertain function. V trimming: 3 bases; J trimming: 3 bases; junction bases outside the gene matches: 11. This CDR3 region has 16 residues. The chain's CDR3 is CARSSDRVTEIYEQYF. The CDR3 DNA reads TGTGCCAGAAGCTCGGACAGGGTTACTGAGATCTACGAGCAGTACTTC.

The CDR3 coding sequence is TGTGCCAGCAGCACCCGACAGGGGGCGCGGTCCACCGGGGAGCTGTTTTTT. As protein: CASSTRQGARSTGELFF. V usage is TRBV7-8 and J usage is TRBJ2-2, with 10 nucleotides matching TRBD1. The V gene's germline CDR1 is SGHVS and CDR2 FQNEAQ. The V gene end was trimmed by 5 bases and the J gene end by 4 bases; junction bases not matched to a gene: 10. The CDR3 consists of 17 residues.

CDR3 DNA sequence: TGTGCCAGCAGCCAAAGGTCCGGACCTTTCTTT. It translates to CASSQRSGPFF. This rearrangement joins TRBV3-1 (or the pseudogene TRBV3-2) to TRBJ1-1; unclear D gene. Germline values: CDR1 LGHDT, CDR2 YNNKEL (reference sequence). The CDR3 length is 11 residues. Trimming shortened V by 2 bases and J by 12 bases, and 10 bases separated the two germline ends.

This clone was seen more than once but under ten times. The chain couples TRBV19 to TRBJ1-1; perhaps TRBD1 as D (6 bases). Germline loops: CDR1 LNHDA, CDR2 SQIVND (reference sequence). The CDR3 sequence is 14 residues long. The V gene lost 4 bases and the J gene lost 5 bases, with 14 bases spanning the gap. In nucleotides, the CDR3 is TGTGCCAGTAGTACTAATACAGGGATGACTGAAGCTTTCTTT. Protein sequence: CASSTNTGMTEAFF.

The rearrangement joins TRBV6-5 to TRBJ1-5, with D possibly being TRBD1 (5 bases). The CDR3 has 13 amino acids. CDR1 MNHEY and CDR2 SVGAGI come from the germline V gene. V shed 4 bases and J shed 5 bases, with 9 bases lying between them. CDR3 protein: CASSSLGDQPQHF. Here the CDR3 DNA reads TGTGCCAGCAGTTCCCTAGGGGATCAGCCCCAGCATTTT.

This clone appeared a single time. CDR3 in DNA: TGTGCCAGAAGCTTTCGGGACAGGGAGGACACTGAAGCTTTCTTT. This translates into CARSFRDREDTEAFF. J is TRBJ1-1 and V is TRBV7-5; TRBD1, the table's D call, lacks a check against the DNA. TRBV7-5 is classified as a pseudogene. This CDR3 has 15 residues.

The chain joins TRBV10-3 to TRBJ1-1; tentative D call: TRBD1 (5 bases). V was trimmed by 3 bases and J by 0 bases, leaving 17 bases between them. Germline lookup yields CDR1 ENHRY and CDR2 SYGVKD. The CDR3 loop spans 17 amino acids. CDR3 bases: TGTGCCATCAGTGAATCTTCCTACAGGAAAATGAACACTGAAGCTTTCTTT. It is translated as CAISESSYRKMNTEAFF.

The V gene is TRBV2, the J gene TRBJ1-1; D ambiguous. The CDR3 length is 17 residues. The V and J ends lost 0 bases and 0 bases respectively, with 14 bases between them. CDR1 and CDR2 from the germline V gene are SNHLY and FYNNEI. This chain's CDR3 is CASSEAPPIRMNTEAFF. The CDR3 DNA reads TGTGCCAGCAGTGAAGCGCCACCTATTAGAATGAACACTGAAGCTTTCTTT.

This sequence joins TRBV29-1 and TRBJ1-2; no firm D call. Germline V gene sequence: CDR1 SQVTM, CDR2 ANQGSEA. This CDR3 contains 12 residues. The V end was cut by 3 bases, the J end by 4 bases, with 9 bases between. The CDR3 nucleotides are TGCAGCGTTGAGACGGAGGGCTATGGCTACACCTTC. This encodes CSVETEGYGYTF.

The J gene is TRBJ1-3, the V gene TRBV19; D is perhaps TRBD1 (5 bases). CDR1 and CDR2 from the germline V gene are LNHDA and SQIVND (reference sequence). This CDR3 is built from 14 residues. Trimming removed 3 bases at V and 1 base at J, with 7 bases between. The CDR3 here is CASSIDSSGNTIYF. CDR3 DNA: TGTGCCAGTAGTATCGACAGTTCTGGAAACACCATATATTTT.

This clone came up once. The V gene is TRBV12-3 or TRBV12-4, the J gene TRBJ2-3, with D hard to call. Trimming pared 6 bases from V and 4 bases from J, leaving 11 bases between. CDR3 length: 13 residues. CDR3 protein: CASSGSWADTQYF. In DNA form, the CDR3 reads TGTGCCAGCAGCGGCTCCTGGGCAGATACGCAGTATTTT.

J is TRBJ1-6 and V is TRBV19; tentative D call: TRBD1 (6 bases). The V end lost 1 base, the J end lost 0 bases, and 10 bases lay between the germline ends. The germline CDR1 and CDR2 sequences are LNHDA and SQIVND (reference sequence). The CDR3 length is 17 residues. CDR3 protein: CASSIAGATSYNSPLHF. Written as DNA, the CDR3 is TGTGCCAGTAGTATAGCAGGGGCGACCTCCTATAATTCACCCCTCCACTTT.

The chain has TRBV6-5 and TRBJ2-3; maybe TRBD1 (5 bases). This CDR3 contains 13 residues. Germline CDR1 and CDR2: MNHEY and SVGAGI. The V end lost 6 bases, the J end lost 9 bases, and 16 bases lay between the germline ends. The CDR3 bases are TGTGCCAGCAGGAAAAGCCCCAGGGTGACGCAGTATTTT. Protein: CASRKSPRVTQYF.

This chain joins TRBV5-3 and TRBJ2-3; D is perhaps TRBD2 (5 bases). TRBV5-3 is sorted into the ORF group, with uncertain function. The V gene lost 4 bases and the J gene lost 0 bases, with 12 bases spanning the gap. This CDR3 is built from 15 residues. The DNA of the CDR3 is TGTGCCAGAAGCGGAGGCCCCGGTAGCACAGATACGCAGTATTTT. Protein: CARSGGPGSTDTQYF.

In nucleotides, the CDR3 is TGTGCCAGTGGGAGAACTACCGGAGATACGCAGTATTTT. This translates into CASGRTTGDTQYF. The chain uses TRBV19 and TRBJ2-3, with D maybe TRBD2 (5 bases). CDR1 is LNHDA, CDR2 SQIVND, per germline (reference sequence). The V and J ends lost 8 bases and 5 bases respectively, with 14 bases between them. The CDR3 is made up of 13 amino acids.

This clone was recorded once. The V call is TRBV7-2, the J call TRBJ1-2; weak D call: TRBD1 (6 bases). The CDR3 is 13 amino acids. The V gene's germline CDR1 is SGHTA and CDR2 FQGNSA. Trimming took 5 bases from V and 8 from J, leaving 15 bases between them. This chain's CDR3 is CASSPRAGDGYTF. Written as DNA, the CDR3 is TGTGCCAGCAGCCCACGGGCAGGGGACGGCTACACCTTC.

This chain uses TRBV5-6 with TRBJ1-1; D is possibly TRBD1 (5 bases). Trimming pared 5 bases from V and 4 bases from J, leaving 9 bases between. The germline CDR1 and CDR2 sequences are SGHDT and YYEEEE. The length of the CDR3 is 12 residues. This CDR3 is CASRGPSTEAFF. Written as DNA, the CDR3 is TGTGCCAGCAGGGGGCCTAGCACTGAAGCTTTCTTT.

This sequence joins TRBV7-2 and TRBJ2-5, with 12 bases lining up with TRBD2. CDR3 size: 16 residues. V gave up 5 bases and J gave up 5 bases; unmatched junction bases: 9. Germline-derived CDR1 and CDR2 are SGHTA and FQGNSA. CDR3 region: CASSRTLAGGLETQYF. CDR3 DNA sequence: TGTGCCAGCAGCCGGACGCTAGCGGGGGGGCTGGAGACCCAGTACTTC.

V is TRBV7-9 and J is TRBJ2-1; D remains unclear. V lost 5 bases, J lost 0 bases, and 17 bases lay in between. Germline loops: CDR1 SEHNR, CDR2 FQNEAQ (reference sequence). The CDR3 covers 17 residues. This CDR3 reads CASSPRMSGLSYNEQFF. The CDR3 DNA reads TGTGCCAGCAGCCCTCGAATGTCGGGTCTCTCCTACAATGAGCAGTTCTTC.

The genes are TRBV5-1 and TRBJ1-5, with D possibly TRBD1 on 5 matching bases. The CDR3 is made up of 14 amino acids. Per germline, CDR1 SGHRS and CDR2 YFSETQ. Between the trimmed V and J ends, which lost 4 bases and 6 bases, there was a span of 14 bases. CDR3 DNA sequence: TGCGCCAGCAGCCCAGACAGCCCTGCTCAGCCCCAGCATTTT. Protein: CASSPDSPAQPQHF. Supplemented by reference TRBV5-1 and TRBJ1-5, the full variable domain reads KAGVTQTPRYLIKTRGQQVTLSCSPISGHRSVSWYQQTPGQGLQFLFEYFSETQRNKGNFPGRFSGRQFSNSRSEMNVSTLELGDSALYLCASSPDSPAQPQHFGDGTRLSIL.

The rearrangement links TRBV27 to TRBJ2-1; 15 bases are shared with TRBD2. The germline CDR1 and CDR2 sequences are MNHEY and SMNVEV (reference sequence). The V gene end was trimmed by 8 bases and the J gene end by 9 bases; junction bases not matched to a gene: 2. This CDR3 has 13 residues. The chain's CDR3 is CASGLAGGSEQFF. In DNA form, the CDR3 reads TGTGCCAGCGGACTAGCGGGGGGGAGTGAGCAGTTCTTC.

The J gene is TRBJ1-5, the V gene TRBV9; no reliable D call. Deletions cut 0 bases from V and 3 bases from J, with 7 bases between. This CDR3 has 14 residues. Per the germline V gene, CDR1 is SGDLS and CDR2 is YYNGEE. The CDR3 DNA sequence: TGTGCCAGCAGCGTAGCCGGGGACAATCAGCCCCAGCATTTT. Translating gives CASSVAGDNQPQHF.